This T cell receptor (beta chain) was profiled in a study of blood T cell repertoires in COVID-19. Across the whole study: Specimens from acute and convalescent COVID-19 originated in the United States, Italy and Spain. T cells, B-cell-depleted T cells, or PBMCs provided the cDNA or gDNA that served as material.

Sequencing used immunoSEQ multiplex PCR; TCRdb keeps in-frame clones, though not all of them. The profile shows a few hundred thousand clones, 70% to 90% of them singletons. The germline V gene has CDR1 MNHEY and CDR2 SMNVEV (reference sequence). This CDR3 contains 13 residues. V shed 9 bases, J shed 5 bases, and the junction held 4 bases outside the gene matches. Sequenced: peripheral blood. This clonotype originated in a man between 18 and 35 years old who had recovered from COVID-19. This rearrangement joins TRBV27 to TRBJ2-3; 11 bases are shared with TRBD2. The CDR3 DNA sequence: TGTGCCAGTTCGGGACTAGCGGAAGATACGCAGTATTTT. Amino acids: CASSGLAEDTQYF.